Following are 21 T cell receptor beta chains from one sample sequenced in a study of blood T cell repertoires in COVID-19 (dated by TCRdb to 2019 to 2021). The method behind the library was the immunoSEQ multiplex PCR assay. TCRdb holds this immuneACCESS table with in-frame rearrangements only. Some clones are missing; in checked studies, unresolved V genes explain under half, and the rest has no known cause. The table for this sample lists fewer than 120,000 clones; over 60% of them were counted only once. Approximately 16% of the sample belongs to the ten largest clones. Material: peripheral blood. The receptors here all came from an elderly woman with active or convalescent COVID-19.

The CDR3 loop is CASSYGPNNYGYTF. CDR3 DNA: TGTGCCAGCAGTTACGGGCCGAATAACTATGGCTACACCTTC. This sequence joins TRBV6-6 and TRBJ1-2; no definite D call. V dropped 2 bases and J dropped 1 base, with 8 bases sitting between them. The CDR3 spans 14 residues. Germline lookup yields CDR1 MNHNY and CDR2 SVGAGI (reference sequence).

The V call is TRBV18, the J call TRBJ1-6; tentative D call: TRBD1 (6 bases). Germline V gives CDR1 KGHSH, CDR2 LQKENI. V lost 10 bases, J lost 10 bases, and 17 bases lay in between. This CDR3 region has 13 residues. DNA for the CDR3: TGTGCCACCCACCAGGGGTCAGAATCACCCCTCCACTTT. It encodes CATHQGSESPLHF.

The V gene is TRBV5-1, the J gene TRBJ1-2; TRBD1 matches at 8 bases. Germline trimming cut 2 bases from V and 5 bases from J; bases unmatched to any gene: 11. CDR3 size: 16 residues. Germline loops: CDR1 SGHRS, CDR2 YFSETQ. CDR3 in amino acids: CASSLRTGLYSYGYTF. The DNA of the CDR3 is TGCGCCAGCAGCTTAAGGACAGGGCTGTACTCTTATGGCTACACCTTC.

The CDR3 region is CAGNGGTYNSPLHF. The CDR3 DNA sequence: TGTGCCGGGAACGGGGGGACCTATAATTCACCCCTCCACTTT. This sequence joins TRBV6-5 and TRBJ1-6; D might be TRBD1 (5 bases). The CDR3 consists of 14 residues. Germline V gives CDR1 MNHEY, CDR2 SVGAGI. Trimming pared 11 bases from V and 2 bases from J, leaving 13 bases between.

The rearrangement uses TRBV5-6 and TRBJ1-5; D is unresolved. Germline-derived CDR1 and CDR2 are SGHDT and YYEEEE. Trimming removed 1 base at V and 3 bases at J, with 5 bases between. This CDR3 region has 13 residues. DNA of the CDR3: TGTGCCAGCAGCTTGCAGTACAATCAGCCCCAGCATTTT. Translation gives CASSLQYNQPQHF.

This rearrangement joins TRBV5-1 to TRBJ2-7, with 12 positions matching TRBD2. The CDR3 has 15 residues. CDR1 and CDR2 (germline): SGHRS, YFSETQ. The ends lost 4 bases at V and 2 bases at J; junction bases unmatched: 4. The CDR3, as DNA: TGCGCCAGCAGCATCGGACTAGCGGGAACCTACGAGCAGTACTTC. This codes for CASSIGLAGTYEQYF.

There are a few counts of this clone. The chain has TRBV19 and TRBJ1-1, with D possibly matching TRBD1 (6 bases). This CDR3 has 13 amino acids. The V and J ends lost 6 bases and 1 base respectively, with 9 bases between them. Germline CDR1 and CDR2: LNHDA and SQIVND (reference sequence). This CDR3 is CASSLGQNTEAFF. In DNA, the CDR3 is TGTGCCAGTAGCCTGGGACAGAACACTGAAGCTTTCTTT.

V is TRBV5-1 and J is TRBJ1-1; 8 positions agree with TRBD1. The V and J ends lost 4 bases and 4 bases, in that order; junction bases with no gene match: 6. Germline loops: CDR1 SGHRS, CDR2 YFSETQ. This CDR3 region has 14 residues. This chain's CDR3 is CASSGQGSTTEAFF. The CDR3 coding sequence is TGCGCCAGCAGCGGACAGGGATCGACCACTGAAGCTTTCTTT.

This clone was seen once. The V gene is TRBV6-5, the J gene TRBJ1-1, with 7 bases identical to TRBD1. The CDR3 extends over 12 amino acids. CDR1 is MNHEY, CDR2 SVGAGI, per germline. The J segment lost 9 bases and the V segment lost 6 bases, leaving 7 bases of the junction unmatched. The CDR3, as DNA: TGTGCCAGCAGGTATCTCAGGGGGAAAGCTTTCTTT. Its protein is CASRYLRGKAFF.

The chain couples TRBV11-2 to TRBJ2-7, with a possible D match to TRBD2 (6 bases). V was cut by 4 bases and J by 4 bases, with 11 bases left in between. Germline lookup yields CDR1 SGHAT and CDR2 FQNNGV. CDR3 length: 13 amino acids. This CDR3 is CASSSPGLYEQYF. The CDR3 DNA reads TGTGCCAGCAGCTCCCCGGGACTTTACGAGCAGTACTTC.

DNA of the CDR3: TGTGCCAGCAGTGAATGGGTATCGAGACAGGGATCCTACAATGAGCAGTTCTTC. This gives the protein CASSEWVSRQGSYNEQFF. The chain has TRBV25-1 and TRBJ2-1; 7 positions agree with TRBD1. The ends lost 1 base at V and 1 base at J; junction bases unmatched: 10. Per germline, CDR1 MGHDK and CDR2 SYGVNS. This CDR3 region has 18 residues.

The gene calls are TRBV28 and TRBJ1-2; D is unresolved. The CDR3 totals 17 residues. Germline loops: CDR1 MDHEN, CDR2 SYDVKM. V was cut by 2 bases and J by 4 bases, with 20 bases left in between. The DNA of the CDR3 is TGTGCCAGCAGTTTACACGGCTTCGGGAGTAAGGGCTATGGCTACACCTTC. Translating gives CASSLHGFGSKGYGYTF.

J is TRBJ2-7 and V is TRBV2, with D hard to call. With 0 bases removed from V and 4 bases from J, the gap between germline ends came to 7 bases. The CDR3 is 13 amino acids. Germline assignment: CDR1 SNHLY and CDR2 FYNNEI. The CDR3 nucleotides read TGTGCCAGCAGTGAAGCGCCCACTTACGAGCAGTACTTC. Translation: CASSEAPTYEQYF.

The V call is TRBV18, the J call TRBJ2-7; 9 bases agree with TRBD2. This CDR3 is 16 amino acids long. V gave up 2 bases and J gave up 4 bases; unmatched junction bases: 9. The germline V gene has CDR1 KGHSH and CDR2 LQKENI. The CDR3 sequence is CASSPRVAGVLYEQYF. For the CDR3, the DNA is TGTGCCAGCTCACCAAGGGTAGCGGGAGTTTTGTACGAGCAGTACTTC.

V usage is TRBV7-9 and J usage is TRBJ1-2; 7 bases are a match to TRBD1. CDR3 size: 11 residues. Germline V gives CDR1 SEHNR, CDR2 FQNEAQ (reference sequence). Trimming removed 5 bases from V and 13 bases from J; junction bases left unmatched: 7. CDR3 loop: CASSIGDSPTF. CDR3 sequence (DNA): TGTGCCAGCAGCATCGGGGACAGCCCCACCTTC.

This CDR3 is CATSDYGAGGNEQFF. In nucleotides, the CDR3 is TGTGCCACCAGTGATTACGGCGCGGGTGGGAATGAGCAGTTCTTC. The chain joins TRBV24-1 to TRBJ2-1, with D perhaps TRBD2 (5 bases). The germline V and J ends were trimmed by 2 bases and 7 bases, with 14 bases remaining between them. The CDR3 consists of 15 residues. Germline CDR1 and CDR2: KGHDR and SFDVKD.

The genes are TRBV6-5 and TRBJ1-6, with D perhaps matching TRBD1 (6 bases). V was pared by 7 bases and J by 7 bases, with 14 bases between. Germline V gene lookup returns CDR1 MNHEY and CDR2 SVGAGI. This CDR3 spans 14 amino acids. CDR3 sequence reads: CASTNREWNSPLHF. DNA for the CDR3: TGTGCCAGCACCAACAGGGAATGGAATTCACCCCTCCACTTT.

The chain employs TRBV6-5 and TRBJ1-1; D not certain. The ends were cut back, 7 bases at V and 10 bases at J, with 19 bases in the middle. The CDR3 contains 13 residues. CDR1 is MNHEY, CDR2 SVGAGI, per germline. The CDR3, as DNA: TGTGCCAGCATTTCCGGGAGGGAAGGTTTAGCTTTCTTT. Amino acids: CASISGREGLAFF.

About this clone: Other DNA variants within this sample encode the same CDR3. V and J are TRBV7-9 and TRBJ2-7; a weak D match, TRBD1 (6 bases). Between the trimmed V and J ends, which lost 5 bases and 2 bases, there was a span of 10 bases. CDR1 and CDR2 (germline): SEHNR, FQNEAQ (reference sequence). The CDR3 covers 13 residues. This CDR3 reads CASSPRGPYEQYF. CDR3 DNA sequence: TGTGCCAGCAGCCCCAGGGGACCCTACGAGCAGTACTTC.

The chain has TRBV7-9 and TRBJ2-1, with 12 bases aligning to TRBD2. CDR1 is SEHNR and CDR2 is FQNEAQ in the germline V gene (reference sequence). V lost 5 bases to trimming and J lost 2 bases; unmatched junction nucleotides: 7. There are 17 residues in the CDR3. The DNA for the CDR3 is TGTGCCAGCAGCCCCACTAGCGGGAGGCCCACCTACAATGAGCAGTTCTTC. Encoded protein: CASSPTSGRPTYNEQFF.

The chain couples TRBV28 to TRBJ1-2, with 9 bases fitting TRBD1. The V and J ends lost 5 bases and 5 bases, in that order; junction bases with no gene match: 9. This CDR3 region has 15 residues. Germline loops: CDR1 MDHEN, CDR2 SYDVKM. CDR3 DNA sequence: TGTGCCAGCAGTCCGGGACAGGGCCCTTGGTATGGCTACACCTTC. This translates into CASSPGQGPWYGYTF.